What follows are 24 T cell receptor beta chains derived from one specimen sequenced in a study of blood T cells in healthy people across ages. Then a second PCR, running about 6 to 12 cycles, was carried out with a sample-barcoded 5' primer and a J-beta primer mix. MiXCR, run by TCRdb on the 5' RACE reads, gives a single entry per CDR3 protein. The table includes roughly 1,100,000 distinct CDR3 sequences, less than 25% detected once. The same sample was also used in a study of T cells of mothers and their children.

The sample taken for sequencing was blood. The receptors shown here come from a girl aged 2-10 years in good health.

The rearrangement uses TRBV28 and TRBJ2-3, with 10 positions matching TRBD1. The V segment lost 4 bases and the J segment 0 bases; nucleotides outside the gene matches: 13. This CDR3 has 19 amino acids. Germline V gene data show CDR1 as MDHEN and CDR2 as SYDVKM. The CDR3 nucleotides read TGTGCCAGCAGTTCGATCTCCGGGACAGGGGCCCCTAGCACAGATACGCAGTATTTT. Translation gives CASSSISGTGAPSTDTQYF.

The chain links TRBV25-1 to TRBJ1-1; D gene unclear. The V end was cut by 7 bases, the J end by 8 bases, with 11 bases between. This CDR3 has 11 residues. Germline V gene sequence: CDR1 MGHDK, CDR2 SYGVNS. The CDR3 region is CASTYRLEAFF. DNA for the CDR3: TGTGCCAGCACCTACCGCTTAGAAGCTTTCTTT.

This clonotype was counted a few times. The CDR3 DNA is TGCAGTGCTCCTCCGGGAGAAAGCGTTGGCTATGAGCAGTTCTTC. This codes for CSAPPGESVGYEQFF. This chain uses TRBV20-1 with TRBJ2-1, with D perhaps TRBD2 (6 bases). Trimming removed 5 bases at V and 8 bases at J, with 22 bases between. Germline CDR1 is DFQATT and CDR2 is SNEGSKA (reference sequence). The CDR3 is 15 amino acids.

V is TRBV12-3 or TRBV12-4 and J is TRBJ2-5, with 9 bases identical to TRBD1. The CDR3 is 14 residues long. The trim removed 6 bases at V and 7 bases at J, leaving 9 bases unmatched. The CDR3 region has the DNA TGTGCCAGCAGACTCGGACAGGGGATAGGGACCCAGTACTTC. Amino acid sequence: CASRLGQGIGTQYF.

The chain combines TRBV5-1 with TRBJ2-5, with 15 bases lining up with TRBD2. Trimming removed 4 bases from V and 4 bases from J; junction bases left unmatched: 8. This CDR3 contains 17 residues. Per germline, CDR1 SGHRS and CDR2 YFSETQ. CDR3 in DNA: TGCGCCAGCAGCCCGGGACTAGCGGGAGGTGCGGCAGAGACCCAGTACTTC. Amino acids: CASSPGLAGGAAETQYF. The complete variable domain, with remaining parts taken from reference TRBV5-1 and TRBJ2-5, reads KAGVTQTPRYLIKTRGQQVTLSCSPISGHRSVSWYQQTPGQGLQFLFEYFSETQRNKGNFPGRFSGRQFSNSRSEMNVSTLELGDSALYLCASSPGLAGGAAETQYFGPGTRLLVL.

This clonotype appeared a single time. This rearrangement joins TRBV7-6 to TRBJ1-2; D is possibly TRBD1 (5 bases). There are 15 residues in the CDR3. V gave up 3 bases and J gave up 7 bases, with 18 bases separating them. Looked up from germline, CDR1 is SGHVS and CDR2 is FNYEAQ. The CDR3 DNA follows: TGTGCCAGCAGCTTGGTGGGGCAGGGAGTCGGTGGCTACACCTTC. Translated: CASSLVGQGVGGYTF.

The rearrangement joins TRBV20-1 to TRBJ2-7, with D perhaps given as TRBD1 or TRBD2 (5 bases each). The V gene lost 6 bases and the J gene lost 2 bases, with 17 bases spanning the gap. Germline assignment: CDR1 DFQATT and CDR2 SNEGSKA (reference sequence). The length of the CDR3 is 14 residues. CDR3 sequence (DNA): TGCAGTGCCCTCGGGGCTAGGGATACCTACGAGCAGTACTTC. Residues: CSALGARDTYEQYF.

The genes are TRBV27 and TRBJ2-3; D perhaps matches TRBD1 (6 bases). The CDR3 totals 17 residues. Germline CDR1 reads MNHEY; CDR2 reads SMNVEV (reference sequence). V was pared by 4 bases and J by 6 bases, with 23 bases between. The CDR3 is CASSSPTWDKGADTQYF. CDR3 DNA: TGTGCCAGCAGTTCACCTACCTGGGACAAAGGTGCGGATACGCAGTATTTT.

The genes are TRBV3-1 and TRBJ2-3; D gene unclear. This CDR3 spans 15 amino acids. Trimming removed 1 base at V and 2 bases at J, with 10 bases between. Germline CDR1 is LGHDT and CDR2 is YNNKEL (reference sequence). The CDR3 protein is CASSQGLTNTDTQYF. In nucleotides, the CDR3 is TGTGCCAGCAGCCAAGGTCTTACCAACACAGATACGCAGTATTTT.

The chain joins TRBV12-3 or TRBV12-4 to TRBJ2-3, with 8 nucleotides matching TRBD2. With V trimmed by 6 bases and J by 5 bases, 10 bases remained unmatched. The CDR3 is 15 residues long. The CDR3 DNA reads TGTGCCAGCAGACGTAGCGGGATTTCAGGAGATACGCAGTATTTT. Protein product: CASRRSGISGDTQYF.

The V gene is TRBV29-1, the J gene TRBJ2-5; TRBD2 matches at 8 bases. The J call is uncertain, as TRBJ2-1 better fits the DNA end. CDR1 is SQVTM and CDR2 is ANQGSEA in the germline V gene. The CDR3 spans 13 residues. Here the CDR3 DNA reads TGCAGCGTTAGCGGGAGAGCGGACAATGAGCAGTTCTTC. Its protein product is CSVSGRADNEQFF.

This sequence joins TRBV20-1 and TRBJ2-1, with TRBD2 as a possible D gene (6 bases). The CDR3 loop spans 13 amino acids. Germline lookup yields CDR1 DFQATT and CDR2 SNEGSKA (reference sequence). V lost 7 bases, J lost 9 bases, and 19 bases lay in between. The CDR3 nucleotides are TGCAGTGGAACCCTAGCGTTGCTTGGTGAGCAGTTCTTC. This translates into CSGTLALLGEQFF.

The chain combines TRBV6-1 with TRBJ2-5; maybe TRBD2 (6 bases). This CDR3 is built from 12 residues. Trimming took 5 bases from V and 5 from J, leaving 9 bases between them. CDR1 MNHNS and CDR2 SASEGT come from the germline V gene. The CDR3 coding sequence is TGTGCCAGCAGTTGGAGGGGTGAGACCCAGTACTTC. Its translation: CASSWRGETQYF.

This clonotype was seen more than once but under ten times. The genes are TRBV6-1 and TRBJ2-1, with D maybe TRBD2 (7 bases). Germline CDR1 reads MNHNS; CDR2 reads SASEGT. Trimming cost V 8 bases and J 5 bases, with 22 bases left between them. The length of the CDR3 is 16 residues. CDR3 residues: CASGGGGWYQDNEQFF. The CDR3, as DNA: TGTGCCAGCGGAGGGGGAGGGTGGTACCAAGACAATGAGCAGTTCTTC.

This clonotype was counted ten times or more. V and J are TRBV20-1 and TRBJ2-5, with 9 positions matching TRBD1. J gave up 3 bases and V 1 base, and 0 bases lay outside the gene matches. Germline V CDR1 and CDR2: DFQATT, SNEGSKA (reference sequence). The CDR3 totals 13 residues. The CDR3 is CSARGQGEETQYF. CDR3 nucleotides: TGCAGTGCTAGAGGACAGGGGGAAGAGACCCAGTACTTC.

V usage is TRBV20-1 and J usage is TRBJ1-2; D is undetermined. Looked up from germline, CDR1 is DFQATT and CDR2 is SNEGSKA (reference sequence). The CDR3 is made up of 14 amino acids. The chain's CDR3 is CRLASGGGDYGYTF. The CDR3, as DNA: TGCCGTCTCGCGAGCGGCGGCGGAGACTATGGCTACACCTTC.

This chain connects TRBV7-9 to TRBJ2-5; D might be TRBD2 (7 bases). The V end lost 7 bases, the J end lost 5 bases, and 23 bases lay between the germline ends. The CDR3 spans 16 residues. The germline V gene encodes CDR1 SEHNR and CDR2 FQNEAQ (reference sequence). This CDR3 is CASIGGLAEGGETQYF. CDR3 in DNA: TGTGCCAGCATTGGAGGTTTGGCGGAGGGGGGGGAGACCCAGTACTTC.

This clonotype showed up just a few times. The gene calls are TRBV7-3 and TRBJ2-5; D is possibly TRBD2 (6 bases). Germline-derived CDR1 and CDR2 are SGHTA and FQGTGA. The CDR3 loop spans 16 amino acids. Trimming left V 0 bases short and J 5 bases short, with 16 bases between. The CDR3 nucleotides are TGTGCCAGCAGCTTAACTCCAACTAGCCGGGGGGAGACCCAGTACTTC. Amino acids: CASSLTPTSRGETQYF.

The chain carries TRBV27 and TRBJ2-1; TRBD1 matches 7 bases. The better agreement between TRBJ2-5 and the DNA end casts doubt on the J call. CDR1 and CDR2 (germline): MNHEY, SMNVEV (reference sequence). This CDR3 has 13 amino acids. CDR3 nucleotides: TGTGCCAGCAGTCGTAGGGGGCCGGAGACCCAGTACTTC. Its protein product is CASSRRGPETQYF.

The chain carries TRBV9 and TRBJ2-7, with no clear D. With the DNA end fitting TRBJ2-1 better, the J assignment may be wrong. CDR3 size: 12 residues. The germline V gene encodes CDR1 SGDLS and CDR2 YYNGEE. The CDR3 DNA reads TGTGCCAGCAGCGCCGACTGGGATGAGCAGTTCTTC. This encodes CASSADWDEQFF.

The chain employs TRBV9 and TRBJ2-1, with D perhaps being TRBD1 or TRBD2 (6 bases each). CDR3 size: 15 residues. Germline V gives CDR1 SGDLS, CDR2 YYNGEE. The germline V and J ends were trimmed by 3 bases and 6 bases, with 16 bases remaining between them. The CDR3 DNA reads TGTGCCAGCAGCGGGAGGGGGACGGACGGCAATGAGCAGTTCTTC. This gives the protein CASSGRGTDGNEQFF.

On this clonotype itself: One end of the junction varies from germline; a read error may be responsible. The V call is TRBV7-8, the J call TRBJ1-4, with D possibly being TRBD1 (5 bases). The CDR3 is made up of 17 amino acids. CDR1 SGHVS and CDR2 FQNEAQ come from the germline V gene. The DNA for the CDR3 is TGTGCCAGCAGCTCCAGGGCCATGGTATCAACTAATGAAAAGCTGTTTTTT. It yields the protein CASSSRAMVSTNEKLFF.

This clonotype has more than one count but fewer than ten. The chain employs TRBV4-3 and TRBJ2-5; 7 bases map to TRBD1. After removal of 1 base from V and 2 bases from J, the junction contained 7 bases not matched to a gene. The CDR3 consists of 16 residues. The germline V gene has CDR1 LGHNA and CDR2 YSLEER. The CDR3 DNA is TGCGCCAGCAGCCAAGGGCAAGGGGGCCTTCAAGAGACCCAGTACTTC. Encoded protein: CASSQGQGGLQETQYF.

The table lists this clonotype with a few counts. This rearrangement joins TRBV7-3 to TRBJ2-1, with D possibly TRBD2 on 5 matching bases. Germline values: CDR1 SGHTA, CDR2 FQGTGA. Trimming removed 1 base from V and 0 bases from J, with 7 bases in between. CDR3 length: 15 residues. The CDR3 sequence: CASSLIGSSYNEQFF. In DNA, the CDR3 is TGTGCCAGCAGCTTAATAGGGAGCTCCTACAATGAGCAGTTCTTC.